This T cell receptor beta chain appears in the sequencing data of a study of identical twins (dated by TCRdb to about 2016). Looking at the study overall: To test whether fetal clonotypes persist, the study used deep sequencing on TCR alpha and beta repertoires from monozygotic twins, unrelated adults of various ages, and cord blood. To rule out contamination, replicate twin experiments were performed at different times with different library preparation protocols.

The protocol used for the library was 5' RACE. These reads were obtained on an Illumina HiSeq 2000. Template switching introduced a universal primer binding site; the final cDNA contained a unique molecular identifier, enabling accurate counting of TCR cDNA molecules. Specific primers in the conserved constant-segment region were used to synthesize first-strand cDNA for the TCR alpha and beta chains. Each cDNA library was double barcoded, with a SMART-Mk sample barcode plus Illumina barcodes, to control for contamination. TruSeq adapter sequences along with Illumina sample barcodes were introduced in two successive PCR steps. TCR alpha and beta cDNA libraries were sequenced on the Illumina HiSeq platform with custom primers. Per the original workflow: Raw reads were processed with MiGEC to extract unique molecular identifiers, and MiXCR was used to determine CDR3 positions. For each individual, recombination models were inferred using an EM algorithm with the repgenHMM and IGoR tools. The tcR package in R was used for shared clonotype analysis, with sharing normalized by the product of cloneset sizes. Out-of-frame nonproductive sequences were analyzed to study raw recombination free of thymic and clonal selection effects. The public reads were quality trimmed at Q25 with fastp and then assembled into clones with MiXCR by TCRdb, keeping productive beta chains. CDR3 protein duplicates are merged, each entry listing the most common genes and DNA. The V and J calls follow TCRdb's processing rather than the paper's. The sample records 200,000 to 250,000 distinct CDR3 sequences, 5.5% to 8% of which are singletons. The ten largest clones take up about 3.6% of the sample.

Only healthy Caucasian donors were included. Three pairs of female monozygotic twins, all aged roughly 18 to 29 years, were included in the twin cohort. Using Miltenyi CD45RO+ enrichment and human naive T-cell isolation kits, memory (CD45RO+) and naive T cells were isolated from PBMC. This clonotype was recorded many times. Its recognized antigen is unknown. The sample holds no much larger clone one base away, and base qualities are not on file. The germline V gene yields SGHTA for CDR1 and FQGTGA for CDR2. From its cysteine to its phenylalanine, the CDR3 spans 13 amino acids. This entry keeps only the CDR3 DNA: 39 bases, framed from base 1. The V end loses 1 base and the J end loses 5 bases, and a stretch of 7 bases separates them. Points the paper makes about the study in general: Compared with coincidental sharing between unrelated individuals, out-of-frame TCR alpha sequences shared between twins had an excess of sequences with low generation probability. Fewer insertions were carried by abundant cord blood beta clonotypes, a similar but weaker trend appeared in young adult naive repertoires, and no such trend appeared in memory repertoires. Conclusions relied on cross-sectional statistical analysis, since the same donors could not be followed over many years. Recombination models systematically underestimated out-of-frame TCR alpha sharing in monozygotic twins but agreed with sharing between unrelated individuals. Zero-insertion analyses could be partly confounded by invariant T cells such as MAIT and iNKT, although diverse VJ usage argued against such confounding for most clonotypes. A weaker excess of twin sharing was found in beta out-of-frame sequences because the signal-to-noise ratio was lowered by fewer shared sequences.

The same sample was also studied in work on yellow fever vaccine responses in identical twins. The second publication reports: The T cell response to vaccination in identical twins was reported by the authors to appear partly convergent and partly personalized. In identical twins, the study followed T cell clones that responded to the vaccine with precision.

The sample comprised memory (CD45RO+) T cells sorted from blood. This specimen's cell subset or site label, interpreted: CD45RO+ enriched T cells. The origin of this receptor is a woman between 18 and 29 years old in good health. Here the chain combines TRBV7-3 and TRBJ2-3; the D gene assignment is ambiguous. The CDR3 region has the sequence CASSLNELDTQYF. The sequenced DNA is TGTGCCAGCAGCTTAAACGAATTAGATACGCAGTATTTT. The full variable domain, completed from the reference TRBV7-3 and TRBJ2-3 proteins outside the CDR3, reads GAGVSQTPSNKVTEKGKYVELRCDPISGHTALYWYRQSLGQGPEFLIYFQGTGAADDSGLPNDRFFAVRPEGSVSTLKIQRTERGDSAVYLCASSLNELDTQYFGPGTRLTVL.